What follows are 27 T cell receptor beta chains derived from one specimen sequenced in a study of vaccination and CD4 T cells after COVID-19. An Oncomine TCR Beta short-read assay was used to sequence the DNA from cultured CD4+ T cells. TCRdb redid the calling of the PCR reads with MiXCR, one entry per CDR3 protein. The sample contains more than 10,000 distinct CDR3 sequences, over 60% of which appear only once. Treatment given: roughly 10-day PBMC culture with coronavirus spike peptide pools or control peptides (ViraFEST assay). Their antigens remain unidentified. Specimen: CD4+ T cells from blood, cultured in vitro, collected before SARS-CoV-2 vaccination. The source of these receptors is a human donor who had recovered from COVID-19.

The chain carries TRBV24-1 and TRBJ2-5; D is unclear. CDR3 length: 12 residues. Between the trimmed V and J ends, which lost 4 bases and 7 bases, there was a span of 9 bases. Germline assignment: CDR1 KGHDR and CDR2 SFDVKD. CDR3 DNA sequence: TGTGCCACCAGTGAGGAGATAGGGACCCAGTACTTC. Its translation: CATSEEIGTQYF.

This chain uses TRBV18 with TRBJ2-7, with TRBD1 matching over 9 bases. The CDR3 is made up of 15 amino acids. The V and J ends lost 3 bases and 6 bases, in that order; junction bases with no gene match: 9. Germline values: CDR1 KGHSH, CDR2 LQKENI. CDR3 protein: CASSPRSGTGSEQYF. The CDR3 DNA follows: TGTGCCAGCTCACCTCGAAGCGGGACAGGGTCCGAGCAGTACTTC.

This clonotype was seen once. The J gene is TRBJ1-1, the V gene TRBV27, with D tentatively TRBD1 (5 bases). The CDR3 totals 15 residues. The ends were cut back, 0 bases at V and 7 bases at J, with 15 bases in the middle. Germline V gene sequence: CDR1 MNHEY, CDR2 SMNVEV (reference sequence). The chain's CDR3 is CASSLSPGLGDEAFF. The CDR3 coding sequence is TGTGCCAGCAGTTTATCGCCAGGGCTTGGGGATGAAGCTTTCTTT.

The chain combines TRBV4-3 with TRBJ2-5; possibly TRBD1 for D (6 bases). V was shortened by 2 bases and J by 3 bases, with 13 bases between the two germline ends. This CDR3 has 15 amino acids. CDR1 is LGHNA, CDR2 YSLEER, per germline. This chain's CDR3 is CASSQRGSGEETQYF. The DNA of the CDR3 is TGCGCCAGCAGCCAAAGGGGGTCCGGGGAAGAGACCCAGTACTTC.

The V and J genes are TRBV24-1 and TRBJ2-3; tentative D call: TRBD1 (8 bases). The CDR3 contains 17 residues. Germline V gene sequence: CDR1 KGHDR, CDR2 SFDVKD. With 4 bases removed from V and 2 bases from J, the gap between germline ends came to 18 bases. CDR3 nucleotides: TGTGCCACCAGTGAACCAGCGGGGACAGGTCTCACAGATACGCAGTATTTT. Encoded protein: CATSEPAGTGLTDTQYF.

V is TRBV7-6 and J is TRBJ2-1; D unresolved. Germline loops: CDR1 SGHVS, CDR2 FNYEAQ. The V end lost 4 bases, the J end lost 0 bases, and 7 bases lay between the germline ends. This CDR3 comprises 14 residues. The CDR3 sequence is CASSSLSSYNEQFF. The CDR3 DNA sequence: TGTGCCAGCAGCTCATTGAGCTCCTACAATGAGCAGTTCTTC.

This CDR3 reads CSAYGPAQHEQYF. The DNA of the CDR3 is TGCAGTGCTTACGGTCCGGCCCAGCACGAGCAGTACTTC. This rearrangement joins TRBV20-1 to TRBJ2-7; D gene uncertain. V shed 5 bases and J shed 5 bases, with 16 bases lying between them. The length of the CDR3 is 13 residues. Germline CDR1 and CDR2: DFQATT and SNEGSKA (reference sequence).

The chain uses TRBV6-5 and TRBJ2-7; 11 bases map to TRBD1. The CDR3 has 16 residues. From germline, CDR1 is MNHEY and CDR2 SVGAGI. V lost 0 bases and J lost 7; bases outside the gene matches: 8. The CDR3 is CASSYSRTGGLGEQYF. The CDR3 DNA is TGTGCCAGCAGTTACTCCCGGACAGGGGGCCTGGGGGAGCAGTACTTC.

The chain has TRBV20-1 and TRBJ2-7, with 9 bases that match TRBD1. The CDR3 contains 17 residues. Unmatched junction bases numbered 17, after V lost 4 bases and J lost 4 bases. The V gene's germline CDR1 is DFQATT and CDR2 SNEGSKA (reference sequence). The DNA for the CDR3 is TGCAGTGCTAACCCCCCCCCCACAGGGGGCGCTAGGTACGAGCAGTACTTC. Residues: CSANPPPTGGARYEQYF.

The CDR3: CASSQDNYNSPLHF. Written as DNA, the CDR3 is TGTGCCAGCAGCCAGGATAACTATAATTCACCCCTCCACTTT. This chain connects TRBV7-3 to TRBJ1-6; D unresolved. Per the germline V gene, CDR1 is SGHTA and CDR2 is FQGTGA. The CDR3 extends over 14 amino acids. V lost 5 bases to trimming and J lost 3 bases, with 8 bases between them.

This chain connects TRBV20-1 to TRBJ1-2, with 10 nucleotides matching TRBD1. CDR3 length: 15 residues. CDR1 and CDR2 (germline): DFQATT, SNEGSKA (reference sequence). V lost 5 bases and J lost 8; bases outside the gene matches: 14. The CDR3: CSAALRDRGRGGYTF. CDR3 nucleotides: TGCAGTGCTGCCCTTCGGGACAGGGGCCGCGGGGGCTACACCTTC.

The genes are TRBV20-1 and TRBJ2-3; D gene ambiguous. The CDR3 spans 14 residues. V was pared by 0 bases and J by 1 base, with 8 bases between. Germline CDR1 is DFQATT and CDR2 is SNEGSKA (reference sequence). The CDR3: CSARDSRRTDTQYF. CDR3 DNA sequence: TGCAGTGCTAGAGATTCGCGACGCACAGATACGCAGTATTTT.

This chain uses TRBV5-6 with TRBJ1-5; D not resolved. The ends were cut back, 4 bases at V and 7 bases at J, with 15 bases in the middle. CDR3 length: 14 amino acids. The germline V gene has CDR1 SGHDT and CDR2 YYEEEE. CDR3 DNA sequence: TGTGCCAGCAGCCAAAACAGCCTAAAGCAGCCCCAGCATTTT. It codes for CASSQNSLKQPQHF.

This clonotype appeared a single time. The J gene is TRBJ2-1, the V gene TRBV27; weak D call: TRBD1 (5 bases). The CDR3 extends over 12 amino acids. Trimming pared 3 bases from V and 9 bases from J, leaving 9 bases between. CDR1 MNHEY and CDR2 SMNVEV come from the germline V gene (reference sequence). CDR3 loop: CASSFMGLEQFF. The CDR3 DNA reads as TGTGCCAGCAGTTTTATGGGGCTTGAGCAGTTCTTC.

This rearrangement joins TRBV2 to TRBJ1-2; D remains ambiguous. The CDR3 spans 13 residues. Germline-derived CDR1 and CDR2 are SNHLY and FYNNEI. V was cut by 0 bases and J by 6 bases, with 8 bases left in between. CDR3 region: CASSEALRDGYTF. CDR3 in DNA: TGTGCCAGCAGTGAAGCGCTTCGGGATGGCTACACCTTC.

This chain connects TRBV23-1 to TRBJ1-2; TRBD1 matches at 8 bases. TRBV23-1 falls under the ORF class, with uncertain function. Trimming removed 2 bases from V and 0 bases from J; junction bases left unmatched: 5. The CDR3 is 16 residues long. CDR3 nucleotides: TGCGCCAGCAGTCAACACCCGGGACAGGCTAACTATGGCTACACCTTC. Translating gives CASSQHPGQANYGYTF.

The chain is built from TRBV30 and TRBJ2-3, with 14 bases lining up with TRBD2. Germline loops: CDR1 GTSNPN, CDR2 SVGIG (reference sequence). V shed 2 bases and J 4 bases; nucleotides not matched to a gene: 5. This CDR3 region has 16 residues. CDR3 sequence (DNA): TGTGCCTGGAGTCCGACTAGCGGGAGGGCCCCAGATACGCAGTATTTT. This encodes CAWSPTSGRAPDTQYF. Full variable domain (outside the CDR3, taken from reference TRBV30 and TRBJ2-3): SQTIHQWPATLVQPVGSPLSLECTVEGTSNPNLYWYRQAAGRGLQLLFYSVGIGQISSEVPQNLSASRPQDRQFILSSKKLLLSDSGFYLCAWSPTSGRAPDTQYFGPGTRLTVL.

The rearrangement uses TRBV7-2 and TRBJ2-5; perhaps TRBD2 as D (6 bases). Germline lookup yields CDR1 SGHTA and CDR2 FQGNSA. The V end lost 5 bases, the J end lost 0 bases, and 10 bases lay between the germline ends. This CDR3 is 14 amino acids long. This CDR3 is CASSPTSNQETQYF. The CDR3 DNA reads as TGTGCCAGCAGCCCGACTAGTAACCAAGAGACCCAGTACTTC.

J is TRBJ2-3 and V is TRBV7-2; 8 positions match TRBD1. The CDR3 extends over 15 amino acids. Germline values: CDR1 SGHTA, CDR2 FQGNSA. The trim removed 1 base at V and 2 bases at J, leaving 2 bases unmatched. The CDR3 region has the DNA TGTGCCAGCAGCTTAGGGACAGGGCACACAGATACGCAGTATTTT. This sequence encodes CASSLGTGHTDTQYF.

This chain connects TRBV6-2 or TRBV6-3 to TRBJ2-1, with no clear D. The V end lost 5 bases, the J end lost 4 bases, and 15 bases lay between the germline ends. This CDR3 region has 15 residues. The germline V gene encodes CDR1 MNHEY and CDR2 SVGEGT. The CDR3, as DNA: TGTGCCAGCAGTAGAACCCGGGCCAATTACAATGAGCAGTTCTTC. Its protein product is CASSRTRANYNEQFF.

The chain combines TRBV15 with TRBJ1-3; TRBD1 matches at 7 bases. V lost 5 bases to trimming and J lost 2 bases; unmatched junction nucleotides: 9. This CDR3 comprises 16 residues. CDR1 is LNHNV, CDR2 YYDKDF, per germline (reference sequence). DNA of the CDR3: TGTGCCACCAGCGCAGACCTAGACAGGGCTGGAAACACCATATATTTT. Translated, it gives CATSADLDRAGNTIYF.

Only a few counts were recorded for this clonotype. This chain connects TRBV5-1 to TRBJ2-7; D ambiguous. Germline CDR1 is SGHRS and CDR2 is YFSETQ. Deletions cut 5 bases from V and 3 bases from J, with 12 bases between. This CDR3 has 13 amino acids. The CDR3 region is CASRLDDNYEQYF. CDR3 in DNA: TGCGCCAGCAGACTCGACGATAACTACGAGCAGTACTTC.

The gene calls are TRBV19 and TRBJ1-3; a weak D match, TRBD1 (5 bases). The germline V gene encodes CDR1 LNHDA and CDR2 SQIVND (reference sequence). V was shortened by 5 bases and J by 3 bases, with 29 bases between the two germline ends. This CDR3 contains 20 residues. CDR3 DNA: TGTGCCAGTAGTTCCCCAAAGGGGATGACAGTCGGAGAGGATGGAAACACCATATATTTT. Amino acid sequence: CASSSPKGMTVGEDGNTIYF.

The sample holds a few counts of this clonotype. This chain's CDR3 is CASTYTSGNTGELFF. CDR3 nucleotide sequence: TGTGCCAGCACTTACACTAGCGGGAACACCGGGGAGCTGTTTTTT. The chain is built from TRBV2 and TRBJ2-2, with TRBD2 matching over 8 bases. Germline values: CDR1 SNHLY, CDR2 FYNNEI. J lost 1 base, V lost 7 bases, and 5 bases had no gene match. The CDR3 runs 15 residues.

This chain uses TRBV2 with TRBJ1-5; D gene ambiguous. Trimming removed 9 bases at V and 0 bases at J, with 12 bases between. The CDR3 is made up of 14 amino acids. Germline CDR1 reads SNHLY; CDR2 reads FYNNEI. CDR3 DNA sequence: TGTGCCAGTAGACTCCGGTTTAGCAATCAGCCCCAGCATTTT. It specifies CASRLRFSNQPQHF.

This chain uses TRBV7-2 with TRBJ2-7, with 9 bases matching TRBD2. The CDR3 spans 15 residues. Trimming cost V 5 bases and J 1 base; bases outside gene matches: 6. The germline V gene has CDR1 SGHTA and CDR2 FQGNSA. CDR3 in amino acids: CASSPKAGGSYEQYF. The CDR3 DNA reads as TGTGCCAGCAGCCCCAAAGCGGGAGGATCCTACGAGCAGTACTTC.

This clonotype was seen a few times. The V call is TRBV19, the J call TRBJ2-2; tentative D call: TRBD2 (6 bases). The V and J ends lost 4 bases and 5 bases respectively, with 14 bases between them. This CDR3 contains 15 residues. The V gene's germline CDR1 is LNHDA and CDR2 SQIVND (reference sequence). The CDR3 sequence is CASSTNLRGTGELFF. DNA for the CDR3: TGTGCCAGTAGTACAAACCTCCGGGGGACCGGGGAGCTGTTTTTT.